These 30 T cell receptor beta chains share one sample of origin, sequenced in a study of a mutant IDH1 vaccine in newly diagnosed glioma (dated by TCRdb to the early 2020s). In the paper's terms, the time point label means: week 47, end of study. Each vaccine dose was 300 ug of a 20-mer mutant IDH1 peptide in Montanide, given subcutaneously with topical imiquimod. These receptors lack a known antigen. Receptor libraries were prepared by the immunoSEQ multiplex PCR assay. Not all clones reach the TCRdb copy of this immuneACCESS table, which keeps in-frame sequences only. Checked studies attribute under half of the gap to unresolved V genes and leave the rest unexplained. Across this sample there are about 46,000 clones, with approximately 84% seen only once. About 4% of the sample is taken by the ten largest. The starting material was PBMCs, obtained from a glioma patient whose treatment included an IDH1 peptide vaccine. The receptors here all came from a woman aged 25 to 45 with glioma. Some clones in this sample may be carry-over from other donors' samples.

This chain's CDR3 is CASSLTSGSWNEQFF. The CDR3 DNA follows: TGTGCCAGCAGCTTGACTAGCGGGAGTTGGAATGAGCAGTTCTTC. The genes are TRBV5-4 and TRBJ2-1; 11 bases line up with TRBD2. There are 15 residues in the CDR3. The V and J ends lost 1 base and 7 bases, in that order; junction bases with no gene match: 4. From germline, CDR1 is SGHNT and CDR2 YYREEE (reference sequence).

The chain employs TRBV11-2 and TRBJ1-1, with 11 bases that match TRBD1. V trimming: 4 bases; J trimming: 7 bases; junction bases outside the gene matches: 8. The CDR3 length is 15 residues. CDR1 is SGHAT, CDR2 FQNNGV, per germline. The DNA of the CDR3 is TGTGCCAGCAGCTCGCCGGGACAGGGGGTCGGTGAAGCTTTCTTT. Translating gives CASSSPGQGVGEAFF. Based on the CDR3 plus reference TRBV11-2 and TRBJ1-1, the full variable domain is EAGVAQSPRYKIIEKRQSVAFWCNPISGHATLYWYQQILGQGPKLLIQFQNNGVVDDSQLPKDRFSAERLKGVDSTLKIQPAKLEDSAVYLCASSSPGQGVGEAFFGQGTRLTVV.

The J gene is TRBJ1-2, the V gene TRBV19; 7 bases fit TRBD1. This CDR3 is 12 amino acids long. Trimming at V came to 9 bases and at J to 6 bases, leaving 7 bases not matched to a gene. Per the germline V gene, CDR1 is LNHDA and CDR2 is SQIVND (reference sequence). DNA of the CDR3: TGTGCCAGCCGAACAGGGGAAGATGGCTACACCTTC. It is translated as CASRTGEDGYTF.

This clone has just a few counts. The chain uses TRBV14 and TRBJ1-1, with 7 positions matching TRBD1. Germline trimming cut 5 bases from V and 6 bases from J; bases unmatched to any gene: 6. This CDR3 is built from 13 residues. Germline V lookup: CDR1 SGHDN, CDR2 FVKESK. Here the CDR3 reads CASSFDRAPEAFF. CDR3 sequence (DNA): TGTGCCAGCAGCTTTGACAGGGCCCCTGAAGCTTTCTTT.

The rearrangement joins TRBV5-6 to TRBJ2-7; D possibly matches TRBD1 or TRBD2 (5 bases each). The CDR3 sequence is 18 residues long. V was pared by 3 bases and J by 7 bases, with 29 bases between. CDR1 is SGHDT and CDR2 is YYEEEE in the germline V gene. CDR3 sequence (DNA): TGTGCCAGCAGCTCCATTGCCCTAGGGAAGCGGACATTGGGGGAGCAGTACTTC. The encoded protein is CASSSIALGKRTLGEQYF.

The chain has TRBV19 and TRBJ1-5, with 7 nucleotides matching TRBD1. The V gene's germline CDR1 is LNHDA and CDR2 SQIVND (reference sequence). The J segment lost 4 bases and the V segment lost 10 bases, leaving 10 bases of the junction unmatched. The CDR3 consists of 14 residues. The CDR3 reads CATSTGKKNQPQHF. The CDR3 coding sequence is TGTGCCACCTCGACAGGGAAAAAGAATCAGCCCCAGCATTTT.

The rearrangement links TRBV5-4 to TRBJ2-7; TRBD1 agrees at 7 bases. V trimming: 0 bases; J trimming: 3 bases; junction bases outside the gene matches: 6. Germline CDR1 reads SGHNT; CDR2 reads YYREEE (reference sequence). This CDR3 spans 15 amino acids. The CDR3 loop reads CASSLGQGTVYEQYF. CDR3 coding DNA: TGTGCCAGCAGCTTGGGACAGGGAACTGTCTACGAGCAGTACTTC. Together with reference TRBV5-4 and TRBJ2-7, the CDR3 gives the full variable domain: ETGVTQSPTHLIKTRGQQVTLRCSSQSGHNTVSWYQQALGQGPQFIFQYYREEENGRGNFPPRFSGLQFPNYSSELNVNALELDDSALYLCASSLGQGTVYEQYFGPGTRLTVT.

The CDR3 DNA sequence: TGTGCCAGCTCACCAAGGGGGCGTACTGAAGCTTTCTTT. It codes for CASSPRGRTEAFF. J is TRBJ1-1 and V is TRBV18, with 7 bases identical to TRBD1. V lost 2 bases to trimming and J lost 5 bases; unmatched junction nucleotides: 2. The CDR3 totals 13 residues. Germline-derived CDR1 and CDR2 are KGHSH and LQKENI. Full variable domain (remainder filled in from reference TRBV18 and TRBJ1-1): NAGVMQNPRHLVRRRGQEARLRCSPMKGHSHVYWYRQLPEEGLKFMVYLQKENIIDESGMPKERFSAEFPKEGPSILRIQQVVRGDSAAYFCASSPRGRTEAFFGQGTRLTVV.

CDR3 bases: TGTGCCTATACAGGCCTTAGCTCCTACGAGCAGTACTTC. Amino acid sequence: CAYTGLSSYEQYF. This chain joins TRBV30 and TRBJ2-7, with D perhaps TRBD1 (5 bases). Germline CDR1 reads GTSNPN; CDR2 reads SVGIG (reference sequence). Between the trimmed V and J ends, which lost 7 bases and 0 bases, there was a span of 13 bases. This CDR3 comprises 13 residues.

The DNA for the CDR3 is TGCGCCAGCAGCCAAGATCCGAGGACTTCCTACAATGAGCAGTTCTTC. Its protein product is CASSQDPRTSYNEQFF. The chain combines TRBV4-1 with TRBJ2-1; D is perhaps TRBD2 (5 bases). The CDR3 length is 16 residues. Germline CDR1 MGHRA, CDR2 YSYEKL. V was shortened by 0 bases and J by 1 base, with 10 bases between the two germline ends.

The V and J genes are TRBV28 and TRBJ2-1, with 9 nucleotides matching TRBD1. The ends lost 5 bases at V and 2 bases at J; junction bases unmatched: 4. Per the germline V gene, CDR1 is MDHEN and CDR2 is SYDVKM. The CDR3 contains 15 residues. The CDR3 here is CASSLGDRAYNEQFF. The CDR3 coding sequence is TGTGCCAGCAGTCTCGGGGACAGGGCCTACAATGAGCAGTTCTTC. The full variable domain, rest sourced from reference TRBV28 and TRBJ2-1, is DVKVTQSSRYLVKRTGEKVFLECVQDMDHENMFWYRQDPGLGLRLIYFSYDVKMKEKGDIPEGYSVSREKKERFSLILESASTNQTSMYLCASSLGDRAYNEQFFGPGTRLTVL.

The chain is built from TRBV10-2 and TRBJ2-1, with D uncertain. This CDR3 region has 13 residues. The V end lost 6 bases, the J end lost 1 base, and 7 bases lay between the germline ends. CDR1 is WSHSY, CDR2 SAAADI, per germline. Written as DNA, the CDR3 is TGCGCCAGCAGCGGAGCGTCCTACAATGAGCAGTTCTTC. It is translated as CASSGASYNEQFF.

The chain has TRBV27 and TRBJ2-1; no firm D call. Trimming pared 2 bases from V and 8 bases from J, leaving 7 bases between. Germline CDR1 reads MNHEY; CDR2 reads SMNVEV (reference sequence). The CDR3 sequence is 12 residues long. CDR3 in amino acids: CASSLGVDEQFF. CDR3 in DNA: TGTGCCAGCAGTTTAGGGGTGGATGAGCAGTTCTTC.

Only one count was recorded for this clone. The V and J genes are TRBV7-9 and TRBJ1-1; weak D call: TRBD1 (6 bases). The germline V gene encodes CDR1 SEHNR and CDR2 FQNEAQ (reference sequence). The CDR3 runs to 13 residues. Between the trimmed V and J ends, which lost 5 bases and 4 bases, there was a span of 11 bases. The CDR3 is CASSMGGATEAFF. CDR3 bases: TGTGCCAGCAGCATGGGGGGGGCCACTGAAGCTTTCTTT. The full variable domain, its missing parts supplied by reference TRBV7-9 and TRBJ1-1, is DTGVSQNPRHKITKRGQNVTFRCDPISEHNRLYWYRQTLGQGPEFLTYFQNEAQLEKSRLLSDRFSAERPKGSFSTLEIQRTEQGDSAMYLCASSMGGATEAFFGQGTRLTVV.

In its sample, this clone was seen a few times. The gene calls are TRBV7-9 and TRBJ1-4, with 8 bases matching TRBD1. Per the germline V gene, CDR1 is SEHNR and CDR2 is FQNEAQ (reference sequence). The CDR3 covers 15 residues. The V gene end was trimmed by 4 bases and the J gene end by 7 bases; junction bases not matched to a gene: 8. CDR3 sequence (DNA): TGTGCCAGCAGCTGGGCAGGGGGCGTTGGTGAAAAACTGTTTTTT. Protein: CASSWAGGVGEKLFF.

This clone has only one observation. V gene TRBV6-1 combines with J gene TRBJ1-2, with 9 bases lining up with TRBD1. The V and J ends lost 9 bases and 8 bases, in that order; junction bases with no gene match: 16. Germline V gives CDR1 MNHNS, CDR2 SASEGT. This CDR3 is 15 amino acids long. The CDR3 is CASCPGQGSEKGYTF. In nucleotides, the CDR3 is TGTGCCAGTTGCCCGGGACAGGGATCAGAGAAAGGCTACACCTTC.

This sequence joins TRBV20-1 and TRBJ2-3; D uncertain. V was pared by 6 bases and J by 2 bases, with 3 bases between. Germline V lookup: CDR1 DFQATT, CDR2 SNEGSKA (reference sequence). The CDR3 loop spans 10 amino acids. The CDR3 DNA reads as TGCAGTGCCGTCACAGATACGCAGTATTTT. This translates into CSAVTDTQYF.

The chain employs TRBV4-2 and TRBJ1-1; weak D call: TRBD1 (5 bases). In germline, CDR1 is LGHNA, CDR2 YNFKEQ. CDR3 length equals 13 residues. Trimming removed 1 base from V and 8 bases from J, with 11 bases in between. CDR3 residues: CASSQAEGTEAFF. CDR3 nucleotides: TGTGCCAGCAGCCAAGCGGAAGGGACGGAAGCTTTCTTT.

The V and J genes are TRBV2 and TRBJ1-1; D gene ambiguous. The CDR3 is 13 amino acids. Germline loops: CDR1 SNHLY, CDR2 FYNNEI. V was clipped by 4 bases and J by 5 bases, with 11 bases between them. CDR3 nucleotide sequence: TGTGCCAGCAGTGGATGGAGGGAGACTGAAGCTTTCTTT. This sequence encodes CASSGWRETEAFF.

The V call is TRBV9, the J call TRBJ2-1; D ambiguous. Trimming left V 4 bases short and J 8 bases short, with 19 bases between. Germline V gene data show CDR1 as SGDLS and CDR2 as YYNGEE. The CDR3 covers 15 residues. The CDR3 DNA reads as TGTGCCAGCAGCCCTCAAGATAGGGTCCCGTATGAGCAGTTCTTC. Translation gives CASSPQDRVPYEQFF.

The CDR3 is CASSPGNTEAFF. The CDR3 nucleotides read TGTGCCAGTAGTCCGGGGAACACTGAAGCTTTCTTT. This chain connects TRBV19 to TRBJ1-1, with no clear D. Germline V gene sequence: CDR1 LNHDA, CDR2 SQIVND (reference sequence). Trimming left V 5 bases short and J 1 base short, with 5 bases between. The CDR3 extends over 12 amino acids. Full variable domain (remainder filled in from reference TRBV19 and TRBJ1-1): DGGITQSPKYLFRKEGQNVTLSCEQNLNHDAMYWYRQDPGQGLRLIYYSQIVNDFQKGDIAEGYSVSREKKESFPLTVTSAQKNPTAFYLCASSPGNTEAFFGQGTRLTVV.

This clone appeared once. The CDR3 here is CASSYADSQNIQYF. The CDR3 DNA reads as TGTGCCAGCAGTTACGCCGACAGCCAAAACATTCAGTACTTC. V and J are TRBV6-5 and TRBJ2-4; D possibly corresponds to TRBD1 (5 bases). Germline V gene sequence: CDR1 MNHEY, CDR2 SVGAGI. Trimming removed 2 bases at V and 5 bases at J, with 10 bases between. The CDR3 has 14 residues.

The CDR3 bases are TGTGCCAGTAGTATAGCCGGACAGGGTGTTCAGCCCCAGCATTTT. This sequence encodes CASSIAGQGVQPQHF. The genes are TRBV19 and TRBJ1-5, with 8 bases aligning to TRBD1. V lost 1 base and J lost 6; bases outside the gene matches: 5. Germline V gives CDR1 LNHDA, CDR2 SQIVND (reference sequence). The CDR3 consists of 15 residues.

V gene TRBV10-2 combines with J gene TRBJ2-3, with 11 bases aligning to TRBD2. Germline CDR1 and CDR2: WSHSY and SAAADI. With V trimmed by 7 bases and J by 4 bases, 10 bases remained unmatched. The CDR3 totals 16 residues. The CDR3 nucleotides are TGCGCCAGCACCCTGACTAGCGGGATTATTGCAGATACGCAGTATTTT. It yields the protein CASTLTSGIIADTQYF.

This clone has a handful of counts. The rearrangement uses TRBV28 and TRBJ2-7; no definite D call. V was shortened by 3 bases and J by 5 bases, with 11 bases between the two germline ends. The CDR3 has 13 residues. CDR1 is MDHEN and CDR2 is SYDVKM in the germline V gene. CDR3 nucleotide sequence: TGTGCCAGCAGTTTCTCCCGTGAAAACGAGCAGTACTTC. Encoded protein: CASSFSRENEQYF. The full variable domain, with the rest looked up from reference TRBV28 and TRBJ2-7, is DVKVTQSSRYLVKRTGEKVFLECVQDMDHENMFWYRQDPGLGLRLIYFSYDVKMKEKGDIPEGYSVSREKKERFSLILESASTNQTSMYLCASSFSRENEQYFGPGTRLTVT.

V and J are TRBV4-1 and TRBJ2-5; weak D call: TRBD2 (6 bases). The V end lost 5 bases, the J end lost 5 bases, and 12 bases lay between the germline ends. CDR1 and CDR2 (germline): MGHRA, YSYEKL. This CDR3 contains 13 residues. The CDR3 sequence is CASSLRRGETQYF. The CDR3 nucleotides read TGCGCCAGCAGCTTACGCCGGGGGGAGACCCAGTACTTC.

DNA of the CDR3: TGTGCCTCCCGCGGGACTAGCGGGGAGCTGTTTTTT. This sequence encodes CASRGTSGELFF. This sequence joins TRBV10-3 and TRBJ2-2, with TRBD2 matching over 8 bases. Germline-derived CDR1 and CDR2 are ENHRY and SYGVKD. Trimming took 11 bases from V and 7 from J; bases not matched to a gene: 6. The CDR3 covers 12 residues.

The gene calls are TRBV6-1 and TRBJ2-5; TRBD1 matches at 10 bases. Unmatched junction bases numbered 7, after V lost 1 base and J lost 2 bases. The CDR3 contains 17 residues. The germline gives CDR1 MNHNS, CDR2 SASEGT. In DNA form, the CDR3 reads TGTGCCAGCAGTGAAGAGGACGGGACAGGGGAACAAGAGACCCAGTACTTC. Translating it yields CASSEEDGTGEQETQYF.

The chain has TRBV5-4 and TRBJ2-1; the match to TRBD1 covers 7 bases. Germline V CDR1 and CDR2: SGHNT, YYREEE (reference sequence). V was pared by 4 bases and J by 0 bases, with 7 bases of the junction left unmatched. The CDR3 totals 16 residues. The CDR3 loop is CASSLGQPSSYNEQFF. The CDR3 nucleotides read TGTGCCAGCAGCCTGGGACAGCCGAGCTCCTACAATGAGCAGTTCTTC.

The chain has TRBV10-3 and TRBJ2-7, with 11 bases lining up with TRBD2. The CDR3 is made up of 16 amino acids. V was pared by 2 bases and J by 3 bases, with 6 bases of the junction left unmatched. Per germline, CDR1 ENHRY and CDR2 SYGVKD. CDR3 amino acids: CAISEPFTSGSYEQYF. CDR3 DNA: TGTGCCATCAGTGAGCCATTTACTAGCGGGAGCTACGAGCAGTACTTC.